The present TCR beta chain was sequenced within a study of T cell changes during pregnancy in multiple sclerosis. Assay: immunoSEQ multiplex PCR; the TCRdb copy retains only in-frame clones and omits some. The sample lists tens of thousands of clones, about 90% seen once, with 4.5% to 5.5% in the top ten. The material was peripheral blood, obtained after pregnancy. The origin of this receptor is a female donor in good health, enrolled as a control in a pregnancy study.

The CDR3 region is CASSAGGGTDTQYF. The CDR3 region has the DNA TGTGCCAGCAGTGCCGGGGGAGGCACAGATACGCAGTATTTT. J is TRBJ2-3 and V is TRBV25-1, with D possibly being TRBD2 (6 bases). V was trimmed by 4 bases and J by 1 base, leaving 9 bases between them. The CDR3 totals 14 residues. Germline CDR1 reads MGHDK; CDR2 reads SYGVNS.